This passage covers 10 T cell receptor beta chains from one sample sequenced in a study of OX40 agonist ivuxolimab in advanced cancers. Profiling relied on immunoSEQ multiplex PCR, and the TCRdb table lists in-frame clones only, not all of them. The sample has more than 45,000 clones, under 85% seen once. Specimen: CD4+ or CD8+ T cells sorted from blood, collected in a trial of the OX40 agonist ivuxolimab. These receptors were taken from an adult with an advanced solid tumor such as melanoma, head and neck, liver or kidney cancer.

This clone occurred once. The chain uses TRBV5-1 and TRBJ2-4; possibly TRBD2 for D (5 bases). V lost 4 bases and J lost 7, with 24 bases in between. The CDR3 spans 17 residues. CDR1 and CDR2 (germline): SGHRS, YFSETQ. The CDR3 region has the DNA TGCGCCAGCAGCGTCGGGGATGAAGGTTCCGAGGGTAACATTCAGTACTTC. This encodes CASSVGDEGSEGNIQYF.

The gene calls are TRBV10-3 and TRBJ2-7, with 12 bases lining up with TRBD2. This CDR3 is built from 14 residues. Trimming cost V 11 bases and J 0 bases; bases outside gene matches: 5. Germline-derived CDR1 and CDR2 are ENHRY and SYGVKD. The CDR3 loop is CAVSTSGGSYEQYF. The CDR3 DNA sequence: TGTGCCGTTTCGACTAGCGGGGGCTCCTACGAGCAGTACTTC.

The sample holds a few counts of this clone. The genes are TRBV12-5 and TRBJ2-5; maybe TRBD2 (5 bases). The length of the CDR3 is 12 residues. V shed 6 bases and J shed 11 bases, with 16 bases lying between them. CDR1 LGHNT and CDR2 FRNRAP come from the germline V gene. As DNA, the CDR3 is TGTGCTAGTGGCCCGACTACGAGGGAGCAGTACTTC. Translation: CASGPTTREQYF.

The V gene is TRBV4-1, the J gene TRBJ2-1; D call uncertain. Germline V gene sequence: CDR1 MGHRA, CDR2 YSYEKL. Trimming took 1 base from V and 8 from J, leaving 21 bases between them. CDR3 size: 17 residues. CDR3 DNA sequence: TGCGCCAGCAGCCAAGCCCGTCGGCGGAATCTGGGCGATGAGCAGTTCTTC. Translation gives CASSQARRRNLGDEQFF.

CDR3 nucleotide sequence: TGTGCCAGCAGCTTATTGGGGGCCGGGGTCACTGAAGCTTTCTTT. Its translation: CASSLLGAGVTEAFF. V gene TRBV7-2 combines with J gene TRBJ1-1, with D tentatively TRBD1 (6 bases). The CDR3 covers 15 residues. CDR1 SGHTA and CDR2 FQGNSA come from the germline V gene. Trimming removed 2 bases from V and 4 bases from J, with 14 bases in between.

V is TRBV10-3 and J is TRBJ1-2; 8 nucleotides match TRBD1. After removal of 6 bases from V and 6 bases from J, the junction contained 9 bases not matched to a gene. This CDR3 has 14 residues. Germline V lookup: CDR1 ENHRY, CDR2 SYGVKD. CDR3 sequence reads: CAIRSDREGDGYTF. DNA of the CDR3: TGTGCCATCAGATCGGACAGGGAGGGGGATGGCTACACCTTC.

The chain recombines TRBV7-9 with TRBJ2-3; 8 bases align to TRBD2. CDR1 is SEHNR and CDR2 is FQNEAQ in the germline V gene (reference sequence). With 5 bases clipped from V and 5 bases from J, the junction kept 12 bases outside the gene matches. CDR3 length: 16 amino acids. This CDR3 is CASSPVGTRKGDTQYF. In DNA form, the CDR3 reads TGTGCCAGCAGCCCTGTAGGGACTAGGAAAGGAGATACGCAGTATTTT.

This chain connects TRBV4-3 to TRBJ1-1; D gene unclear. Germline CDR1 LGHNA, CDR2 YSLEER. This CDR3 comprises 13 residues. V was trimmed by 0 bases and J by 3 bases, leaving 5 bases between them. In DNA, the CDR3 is TGCGCCAGCAGCCAAGAATTTGACACTGAAGCTTTCTTT. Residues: CASSQEFDTEAFF.

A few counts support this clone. For the CDR3, the DNA is TGCGCCAGCAGCTTGAGGACAGGGGCTAACTATGGCTACACCTTC. Translation gives CASSLRTGANYGYTF. The V and J genes are TRBV5-1 and TRBJ1-2; 9 bases fit TRBD1. This CDR3 comprises 15 residues. V was pared by 1 base and J by 0 bases, with 1 base of the junction left unmatched. Germline values: CDR1 SGHRS, CDR2 YFSETQ. The full variable domain, completed using reference TRBV5-1 and TRBJ1-2, is KAGVTQTPRYLIKTRGQQVTLSCSPISGHRSVSWYQQTPGQGLQFLFEYFSETQRNKGNFPGRFSGRQFSNSRSEMNVSTLELGDSALYLCASSLRTGANYGYTFGSGTRLTVV.

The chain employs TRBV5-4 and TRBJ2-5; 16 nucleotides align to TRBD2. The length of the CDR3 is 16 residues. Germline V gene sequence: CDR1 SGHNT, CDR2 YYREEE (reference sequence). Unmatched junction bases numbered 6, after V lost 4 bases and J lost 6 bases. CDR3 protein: CASSRGLAGGQQTQYF. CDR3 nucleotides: TGTGCCAGCAGCAGGGGACTAGCGGGGGGGCAGCAGACCCAGTACTTC.